The clone carrying this TCR beta chain came up a few times. One entry per CDR3 protein, called by TCRdb with MiXCR from the reads. The sample comprises 200,000 to 300,000 distinct CDR3 sequences, 8% to 9.5% of which are singletons, and approximately 16% rests with the top ten. Germline CDR1 and CDR2: LNHDA and SQIVND (reference sequence). This CDR3 comprises 13 residues. Trimming shortened V by 4 bases and J by 4 bases, and 10 bases separated the two germline ends. The sample belongs to a study of T cell repertoires in cytomegalovirus infection. The clonotype comes from a human donor in good health (CMV status not recorded). Some clones in this sample may be carry-over from other donors' samples. This chain links TRBV19 with TRBJ1-1, with D possibly being TRBD1 (5 bases). The sample was PBMCs. As DNA, the CDR3 is TGTGCCAGTAGTACAGGGATCGGCACTGAAGCTTTCTTT. Amino acids: CASSTGIGTEAFF.